Presented here are 2 T cell receptor beta chains from one specimen sequenced in a study of cytomegalovirus exposure and HLA in healthy donors. PCR amplification relied on 60 Vbeta primers (plus 13 Jbeta primers). Data came from immunoSEQ multiplex PCR; TCRdb stores just in-frame clones and leaves some out. This sample has more than 100,000 clones; approximately 77% occur once, and the top ten carry about 1%. Sequenced sample: PBMCs. The receptors were gathered from a woman aged 55-70 years in good health and CMV-seronegative.

The chain joins TRBV29-1 to TRBJ2-3, with D possibly being TRBD2 (5 bases). Per the germline V gene, CDR1 is SQVTM and CDR2 is ANQGSEA. The length of the CDR3 is 13 residues. V was pared by 2 bases and J by 1 base, with 7 bases between. CDR3 sequence (DNA): TGCAGCGTTGAACTAGCCGGCACAGATACGCAGTATTTT. Translating gives CSVELAGTDTQYF.

The chain carries TRBV5-1 and TRBJ1-1; 7 nucleotides agree with TRBD1. V was pared by 3 bases and J by 1 base, with 6 bases of the junction left unmatched. Germline values: CDR1 SGHRS, CDR2 YFSETQ. The CDR3 runs to 15 residues. The CDR3 is CASSSRQGTNTEAFF. In nucleotides, the CDR3 is TGCGCCAGCAGCTCCCGACAGGGAACGAACACTGAAGCTTTCTTT.